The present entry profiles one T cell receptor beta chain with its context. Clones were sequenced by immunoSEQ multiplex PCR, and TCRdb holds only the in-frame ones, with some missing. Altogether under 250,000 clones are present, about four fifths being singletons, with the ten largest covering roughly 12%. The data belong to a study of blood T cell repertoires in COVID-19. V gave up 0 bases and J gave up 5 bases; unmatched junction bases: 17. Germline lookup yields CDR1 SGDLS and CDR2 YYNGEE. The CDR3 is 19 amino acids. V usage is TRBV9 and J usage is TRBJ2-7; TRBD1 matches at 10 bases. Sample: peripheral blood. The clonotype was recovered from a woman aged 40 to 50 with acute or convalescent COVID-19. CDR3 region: CASSVVPFYTGTGDDEQYF. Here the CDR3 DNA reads TGTGCCAGCAGCGTAGTCCCCTTCTACACCGGGACAGGGGACGACGAGCAGTACTTC.